Below, 29 T cell receptor beta chains from the same sample are listed, as sequenced in a study of T cell repertoires in cytomegalovirus infection. MiXCR was run by TCRdb on the reads, yielding one entry per CDR3 protein. Of approximately 500,000 distinct CDR3 sequences in the sample, more than 15% are singletons; the top ten hold roughly a quarter. The sample consisted of CD8+ T cells from PBMCs. Source of these receptors: a human donor in good health (CMV status not recorded). Some clones in this sample may be carry-over from other donors' samples.

This clonotype was picked up one time. The rearrangement uses TRBV30 and TRBJ1-1, with D maybe TRBD1 (5 bases). Trimming cost V 2 bases and J 6 bases, with 19 bases left between them. Germline CDR1 and CDR2: GTSNPN and SVGIG (reference sequence). The CDR3 has 15 residues. CDR3 in amino acids: CAWSPPEGAWAEAFF. CDR3 bases: TGTGCCTGGAGTCCACCAGAAGGGGCTTGGGCTGAAGCTTTCTTT.

This clonotype has more than one count but fewer than ten. The rearrangement links TRBV4-2 to TRBJ2-5, with a possible D match to TRBD2 (5 bases). This CDR3 region has 12 residues. Per the germline V gene, CDR1 is LGHNA and CDR2 is YNFKEQ. V was shortened by 3 bases and J by 5 bases, with 7 bases between the two germline ends. As DNA, the CDR3 is TGTGCCAGCAGCCACCCGGGGGAGACCCAGTACTTC. Protein: CASSHPGETQYF.

This clonotype was recorded many times. Written as DNA, the CDR3 is TGTGCCAGCAGCCCCGTACAGGGAATTGGGAATCAGCCCCAGCATTTT. Protein product: CASSPVQGIGNQPQHF. The chain combines TRBV6-1 with TRBJ1-5; a possible D gene is TRBD1 (6 bases). Looked up from germline, CDR1 is MNHNS and CDR2 is SASEGT. The CDR3 consists of 16 residues. Trimming stripped 6 bases from V and 4 bases from J, with 19 bases between.

This clonotype was counted between two and nine times. The J gene is TRBJ2-7, the V gene TRBV29-1; no clear D gene. The CDR3 is 14 amino acids. Trimming left V 1 base short and J 0 bases short, with 10 bases between. The V gene's germline CDR1 is SQVTM and CDR2 ANQGSEA. DNA of the CDR3: TGCAGCGTTGAAGTCTCCTCCTCCTCCTACGAGCAGTACTTC. As protein: CSVEVSSSSYEQYF.

Many counts were recorded for this clonotype. The chain is built from TRBV7-9 and TRBJ1-1; D not certain. The germline V gene encodes CDR1 SEHNR and CDR2 FQNEAQ (reference sequence). Trimming removed 4 bases at V and 1 base at J, with 10 bases between. CDR3 length: 14 amino acids. The CDR3 nucleotides read TGTGCCAGCAGCTCCCTAGACCAGAACACTGAAGCTTTCTTT. As protein: CASSSLDQNTEAFF.

This clonotype occurred a few times. This chain uses TRBV20-1 with TRBJ2-7; no clear D gene. The CDR3 is made up of 13 amino acids. Germline values: CDR1 DFQATT, CDR2 SNEGSKA (reference sequence). V shed 0 bases and J shed 0 bases, with 6 bases lying between them. CDR3 loop: CSARETDSYEQYF. The CDR3, as DNA: TGCAGTGCTAGAGAGACGGACTCCTACGAGCAGTACTTC.

V gene TRBV9 combines with J gene TRBJ1-1; D is uncertain. CDR1 and CDR2 (germline): SGDLS, YYNGEE. Between the trimmed V and J ends, which lost 0 bases and 2 bases, there was a span of 8 bases. The CDR3 is 14 amino acids. CDR3 sequence (DNA): TGTGCCAGCAGCGTAGATGGCAGTAACACTGAAGCTTTCTTT. Translating it yields CASSVDGSNTEAFF.

This clonotype was detected many times. The rearrangement uses TRBV7-9 and TRBJ1-4; D unresolved. This CDR3 comprises 14 residues. Trimming removed 5 bases from V and 0 bases from J, with 7 bases in between. CDR1 and CDR2 (germline): SEHNR, FQNEAQ (reference sequence). The CDR3 nucleotides read TGTGCCAGCAGCCCTCATACAACTAATGAAAAACTGTTTTTT. It specifies CASSPHTTNEKLFF.

This clonotype was recorded a few times. The chain couples TRBV5-4 to TRBJ2-1; TRBD2 agrees at 7 bases. Germline CDR1 SGHNT, CDR2 YYREEE (reference sequence). Losses at the gene ends were 4 bases for V and 7 bases for J; bases not matched to a gene: 14. The CDR3 runs to 16 residues. The CDR3 DNA follows: TGTGCCAGCAGCCCGGAAAACGCGGGAGCGGGTAATGAGCAGTTCTTC. As protein: CASSPENAGAGNEQFF.

This clonotype was detected ten times or more. The chain has TRBV6-1 and TRBJ2-5; either TRBD1 or TRBD2 may supply D (5 bases each). The V and J ends lost 4 bases and 5 bases respectively, with 17 bases between them. The CDR3 runs to 15 residues. Germline V CDR1 and CDR2: MNHNS, SASEGT. The CDR3 protein is CASSAWGSDEETQYF. As DNA, the CDR3 is TGTGCCAGCAGTGCGTGGGGGAGTGATGAGGAGACCCAGTACTTC.

In its sample, this clonotype was seen a few times. The chain links TRBV12-5 to TRBJ1-4; D remains unclear. The CDR3 sequence is 12 residues long. Per germline, CDR1 LGHNT and CDR2 FRNRAP. V was cut by 1 base and J by 4 bases, with 1 base left in between. The CDR3 DNA follows: TGTGCTAGTGGTTTGGGTAATGAAAAACTGTTTTTT. Protein sequence: CASGLGNEKLFF.

This clonotype was counted between two and nine times. This chain links TRBV15 with TRBJ2-7; TRBD2 aligns across 9 bases. Germline V lookup: CDR1 LNHNV, CDR2 YYDKDF (reference sequence). The CDR3 sequence is 17 residues long. The V and J ends lost 0 bases and 2 bases, in that order; junction bases with no gene match: 8. As DNA, the CDR3 is TGTGCCACCAGCAGAGATCCGCTAGCGGGGCCTACCTACGAGCAGTACTTC. Translated, it gives CATSRDPLAGPTYEQYF.

There are a few counts of this clonotype. J is TRBJ2-7 and V is TRBV24-1, with D unclear. This CDR3 is built from 12 residues. Germline values: CDR1 KGHDR, CDR2 SFDVKD. V lost 0 bases and J 5 bases, leaving 4 bases between the germline ends. The chain's CDR3 is CATSDLGDEQYF. The CDR3 DNA follows: TGTGCCACCAGTGATTTGGGCGACGAGCAGTACTTC.

Many counts were recorded for this clonotype. The chain carries TRBV28 and TRBJ2-5; 8 bases match TRBD1. Losses at the gene ends were 7 bases for V and 5 bases for J; bases not matched to a gene: 12. The CDR3 is 15 amino acids. Germline V lookup: CDR1 MDHEN, CDR2 SYDVKM. The CDR3 bases are TGTGCCAGCACCCGAGGGCAGGGGGCACAGGAGACCCAGTACTTC. It specifies CASTRGQGAQETQYF.

In its sample, this clonotype was seen many times. This chain links TRBV7-9 with TRBJ2-7; 12 nucleotides line up with TRBD2. Germline V CDR1 and CDR2: SEHNR, FQNEAQ (reference sequence). The CDR3 has 18 residues. The V segment lost 5 bases and the J segment 0 bases; nucleotides outside the gene matches: 11. The CDR3 sequence is CASSPRRLAGDFSYEQYF. DNA for the CDR3: TGTGCCAGCAGCCCCCGTCGACTAGCGGGAGACTTCTCCTACGAGCAGTACTTC.

There are many counts of this clonotype. The V call is TRBV7-8, the J call TRBJ2-7; the D is unclear. Trimming removed 3 bases at V and 0 bases at J, with 15 bases between. The CDR3 extends over 16 amino acids. In germline, CDR1 is SGHVS, CDR2 FQNEAQ. CDR3 loop: CASSFLDRLVSYEQYF. The CDR3 nucleotides are TGTGCCAGCAGCTTCCTGGACCGACTGGTCTCCTACGAGCAGTACTTC.

About this clonotype itself: Here the CDR3 omits its conserved ending phenylalanine or tryptophan, so a read error is the likely source. The J gene is TRBJ2-5, the V gene TRBV18; 10 bases line up with TRBD2. This CDR3 is built from 16 residues. CDR1 is KGHSH, CDR2 LQKENI, per germline. The V and J ends lost 6 bases and 4 bases, in that order; junction bases with no gene match: 11. CDR3: CASSNGLAEVGETQYY. In DNA, the CDR3 is TGTGCCAGCTCTAACGGACTAGCGGAGGTAGGAGAGACCCAGTACTAC.

This clonotype showed up many times. V is TRBV7-2 and J is TRBJ1-2; D unresolved. The germline V and J ends were trimmed by 6 bases and 8 bases, with 16 bases remaining between them. This CDR3 comprises 13 residues. Per the germline V gene, CDR1 is SGHTA and CDR2 is FQGNSA. The CDR3 loop reads CASSPASSVGYTF. The CDR3 region has the DNA TGTGCCAGCAGTCCAGCTTCCAGCGTGGGCTACACCTTC.

This clonotype was seen ten or more times. This chain uses TRBV11-2 with TRBJ2-1; no definite D call. Germline-derived CDR1 and CDR2 are SGHAT and FQNNGV. The CDR3 has 19 amino acids. V lost 0 bases and J 0 bases, leaving 18 bases between the germline ends. CDR3 sequence: CASSLEGLYGGSSYNEQFF. In DNA, the CDR3 is TGTGCCAGCAGCTTAGAAGGTCTTTATGGCGGATCCTCCTACAATGAGCAGTTCTTC.

The chain has TRBV3-1 and TRBJ2-2, with TRBD2 as a possible D gene (5 bases). Germline values: CDR1 LGHDT, CDR2 YNNKEL (reference sequence). V gave up 2 bases and J gave up 3 bases, with 10 bases separating them. This CDR3 comprises 15 residues. This chain's CDR3 is CASSQYRDDTGELFF. DNA of the CDR3: TGTGCCAGCAGCCAATACCGGGATGACACCGGGGAGCTGTTTTTT.

The chain carries TRBV9 and TRBJ2-5, with TRBD2 identical over 10 bases. The trim removed 4 bases at V and 5 bases at J, leaving 11 bases unmatched. The CDR3 runs to 16 residues. Germline CDR1 is SGDLS and CDR2 is YYNGEE. CDR3: CASSSGAGGPRETQYF. CDR3 DNA: TGTGCCAGCAGCTCGGGAGCGGGGGGGCCGCGGGAGACCCAGTACTTC.

Concerning this clonotype itself: Relative to the germline gene, one junction end is altered; a read error may explain this. The gene calls are TRBV5-1 and TRBJ1-4; D is unclear. CDR1 SGHRS and CDR2 YFSETQ come from the germline V gene. The CDR3 extends over 13 amino acids. The CDR3 DNA follows: TGCGCCAGCAGCTTGGGGTATTCTGAAGAACTGTTTTTT. This encodes CASSLGYSEELFF.

This clonotype was counted many times. CDR3 sequence reads: CSVEAASYEQYF. CDR3 DNA sequence: TGCAGCGTTGAGGCAGCATCCTACGAGCAGTACTTC. The chain couples TRBV29-1 to TRBJ2-7, with D unresolved. The germline V and J ends were trimmed by 3 bases and 1 base, with 7 bases remaining between them. Germline CDR1 reads SQVTM; CDR2 reads ANQGSEA. The CDR3 spans 12 residues.

The sample holds many counts of this clonotype. The chain combines TRBV12-3 or TRBV12-4 with TRBJ1-4, with 7 bases identical to TRBD1. This CDR3 has 14 residues. V shed 6 bases, J shed 4 bases, and the junction held 5 bases outside the gene matches. CDR3 sequence (DNA): TGTGCCAGCAGGGCACAGGGGCTTAATGAAAAACTGTTTTTT. Amino acids: CASRAQGLNEKLFF.

CDR3 in amino acids: CASKPEWFQANYGYTF. The CDR3 DNA sequence: TGTGCCAGTAAGCCGGAGTGGTTCCAAGCTAACTATGGCTACACCTTC. V gene TRBV19 combines with J gene TRBJ1-2; the D is unclear. Germline CDR1 reads LNHDA; CDR2 reads SQIVND (reference sequence). V lost 7 bases, J lost 0 bases, and 18 bases lay in between. The length of the CDR3 is 16 residues.

This clonotype appeared many times. The rearrangement links TRBV27 to TRBJ2-7; 10 nucleotides agree with TRBD1. Germline trimming cut 0 bases from V and 3 bases from J; bases unmatched to any gene: 2. CDR1 and CDR2 (germline): MNHEY, SMNVEV (reference sequence). CDR3 length: 15 residues. CDR3 coding DNA: TGTGCCAGCAGTTTATCGGGGGACAGGGGCTACGAGCAGTACTTC. It encodes CASSLSGDRGYEQYF.

A remark on this clonotype: This may come from a read error, since a much larger clone is one base off. The chain uses TRBV9 and TRBJ1-1, with D maybe TRBD1 (5 bases). The germline V gene has CDR1 SGDLS and CDR2 YYNGEE. Trimming removed 0 bases from V and 4 bases from J, with 7 bases in between. The CDR3 totals 13 residues. This CDR3 is CASSVGGITEAFF. CDR3 sequence (DNA): TGTGCCAGCAGCGTAGGGGGGATCACTGAAGCTTTCTTT.

The sample holds a few counts of this clonotype. The chain couples TRBV28 to TRBJ2-3; 7 positions match TRBD1. V was clipped by 6 bases and J by 2 bases; unmatched bases: 8. CDR3 length: 15 amino acids. CDR1 MDHEN and CDR2 SYDVKM come from the germline V gene. This chain's CDR3 is CASRPTGFTTDTQYF. In nucleotides, the CDR3 is TGTGCCAGCAGGCCGACAGGGTTTACCACAGATACGCAGTATTTT.

This clonotype has ten or more counts. The CDR3 DNA follows: TGCGCCAGCAGCTTGGAGTCGACTCCCCACGCGAACACCGGGGAGCTGTTTTTT. It translates to CASSLESTPHANTGELFF. The gene calls are TRBV5-1 and TRBJ2-2; no reliable D call. V lost 0 bases, J lost 0 bases, and 15 bases lay in between. CDR3 length: 18 residues. CDR1 SGHRS and CDR2 YFSETQ come from the germline V gene. Combining the CDR3 with reference TRBV5-1 and TRBJ2-2 gives the whole variable domain KAGVTQTPRYLIKTRGQQVTLSCSPISGHRSVSWYQQTPGQGLQFLFEYFSETQRNKGNFPGRFSGRQFSNSRSEMNVSTLELGDSALYLCASSLESTPHANTGELFFGEGSRLTVL.